Each of the 3 T cell receptor beta chains below was sequenced from the same sample in a study of T-cell reconstitution after alpha-beta-depleted transplantation in children. Construction of the TCRbeta library involved unique molecular identifiers. In TCRdb, the PCR reads were re-called with MiXCR into one record per CDR3 protein. Of 100,000 or so distinct CDR3 sequences listed, roughly a sixth were seen once; the top ten hold 20%. This sample comprised PBMCs, mostly from graft donor cells, obtained 180 days after TCRalphabeta/CD19-depleted stem cell transplant. The receptors originated from a male patient between 2 and 10 years old who had a stem cell transplant for acute lymphoblastic leukemia, so the T cells may come from the graft donor.

This chain's CDR3 is CSARVRGTDLSYEQYF. As DNA, the CDR3 is TGCAGTGCTAGAGTCCGAGGGACAGATCTTTCCTACGAGCAGTACTTC. The chain carries TRBV20-1 and TRBJ2-7; 7 bases agree with TRBD1. Unmatched junction bases numbered 10, after V lost 1 base and J lost 1 base. Germline CDR1 and CDR2: DFQATT and SNEGSKA (reference sequence). The length of the CDR3 is 16 residues.

This clonotype has more than one count but fewer than ten. V usage is TRBV10-2 and J usage is TRBJ2-3; possibly TRBD2 for D (6 bases). From germline, CDR1 is WSHSY and CDR2 SAAADI. Trimming cost V 3 bases and J 0 bases, with 10 bases left between them. The length of the CDR3 is 15 residues. CDR3 in DNA: TGCGCCAGCAGTGAAGGCGGGGTGAGCACAGATACGCAGTATTTT. Translation: CASSEGGVSTDTQYF.

This clonotype is judged medium-sized. The chain has TRBV7-9 and TRBJ2-2; perhaps TRBD1 as D (5 bases). From germline, CDR1 is SEHNR and CDR2 FQNEAQ (reference sequence). The CDR3 is made up of 16 amino acids. V lost 10 bases and J 0 bases, leaving 18 bases between the germline ends. The CDR3 reads CATRAWGSTNTGELFF. CDR3 coding DNA: TGTGCCACCCGAGCGTGGGGCTCCACGAACACCGGGGAGCTGTTTTTT. The variable domain in full, with the rest retrieved from reference TRBV7-9 and TRBJ2-2, is DTGVSQNPRHKITKRGQNVTFRCDPISEHNRLYWYRQTLGQGPEFLTYFQNEAQLEKSRLLSDRFSAERPKGSFSTLEIQRTEQGDSAMYLCATRAWGSTNTGELFFGEGSRLTVL.